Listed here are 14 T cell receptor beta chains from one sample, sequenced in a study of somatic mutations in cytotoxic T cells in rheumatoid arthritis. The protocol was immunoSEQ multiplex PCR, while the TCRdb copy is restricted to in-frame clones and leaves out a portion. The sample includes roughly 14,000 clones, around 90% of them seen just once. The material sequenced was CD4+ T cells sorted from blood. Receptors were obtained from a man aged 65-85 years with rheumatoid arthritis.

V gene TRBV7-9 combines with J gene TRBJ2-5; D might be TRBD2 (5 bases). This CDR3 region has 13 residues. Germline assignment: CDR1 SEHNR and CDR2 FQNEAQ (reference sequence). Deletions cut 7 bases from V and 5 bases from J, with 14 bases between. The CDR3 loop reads CASTPGVPETQYF. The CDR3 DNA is TGTGCCAGCACCCCCGGGGTGCCTGAGACCCAGTACTTC.

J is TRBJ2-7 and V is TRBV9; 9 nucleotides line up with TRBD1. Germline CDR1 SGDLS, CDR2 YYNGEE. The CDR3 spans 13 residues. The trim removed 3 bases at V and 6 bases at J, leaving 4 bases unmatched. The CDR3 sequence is CASSGQGVGEQYF. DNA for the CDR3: TGTGCCAGCAGCGGACAGGGGGTTGGCGAGCAGTACTTC.

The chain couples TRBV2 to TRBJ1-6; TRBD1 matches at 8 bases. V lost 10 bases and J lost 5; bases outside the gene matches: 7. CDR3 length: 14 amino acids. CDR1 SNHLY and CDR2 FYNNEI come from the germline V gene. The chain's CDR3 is CATPGQGDNSPLHF. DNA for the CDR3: TGTGCCACTCCCGGACAGGGTGATAATTCACCCCTCCACTTT.

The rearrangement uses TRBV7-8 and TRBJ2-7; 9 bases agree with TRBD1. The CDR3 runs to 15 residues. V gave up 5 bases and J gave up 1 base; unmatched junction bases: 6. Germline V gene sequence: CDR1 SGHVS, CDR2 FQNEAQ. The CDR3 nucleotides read TGTGCCAGCAGCGAGGGACAGGGACTATCCTACGAGCAGTACTTC. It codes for CASSEGQGLSYEQYF.

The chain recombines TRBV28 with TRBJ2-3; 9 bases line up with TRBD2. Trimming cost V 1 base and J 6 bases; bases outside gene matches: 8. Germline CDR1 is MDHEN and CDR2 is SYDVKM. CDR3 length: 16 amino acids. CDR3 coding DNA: TGTGCCAGCAGTTTATCCCCCCATAGCGGGAGCGATACGCAGTATTTT. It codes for CASSLSPHSGSDTQYF.

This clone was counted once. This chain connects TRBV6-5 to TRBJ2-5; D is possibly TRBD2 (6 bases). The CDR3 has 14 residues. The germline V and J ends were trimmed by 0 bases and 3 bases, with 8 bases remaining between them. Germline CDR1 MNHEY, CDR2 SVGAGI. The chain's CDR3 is CASSYSWTKETQYF. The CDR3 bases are TGTGCCAGCAGTTACTCTTGGACTAAAGAGACCCAGTACTTC.

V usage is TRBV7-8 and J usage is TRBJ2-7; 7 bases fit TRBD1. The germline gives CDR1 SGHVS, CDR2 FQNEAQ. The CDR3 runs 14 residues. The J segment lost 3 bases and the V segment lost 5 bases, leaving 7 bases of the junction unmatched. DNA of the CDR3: TGTGCCAGCAGCCCTCGACAGGGCCTCTACGAGCAGTACTTC. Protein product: CASSPRQGLYEQYF.

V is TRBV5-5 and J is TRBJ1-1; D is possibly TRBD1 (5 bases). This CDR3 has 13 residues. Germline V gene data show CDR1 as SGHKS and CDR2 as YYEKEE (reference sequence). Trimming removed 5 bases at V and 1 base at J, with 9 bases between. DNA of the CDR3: TGTGCCAGCAGGCTTACAGGGAACACTGAAGCTTTCTTT. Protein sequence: CASRLTGNTEAFF.

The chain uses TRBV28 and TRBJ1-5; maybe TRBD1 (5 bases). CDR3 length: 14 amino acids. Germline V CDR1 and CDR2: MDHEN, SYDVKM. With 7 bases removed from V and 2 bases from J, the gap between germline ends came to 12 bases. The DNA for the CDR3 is TGTGCCAGCATCTTGGGGGGAGGCAATCAGCCCCAGCATTTT. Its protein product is CASILGGGNQPQHF.

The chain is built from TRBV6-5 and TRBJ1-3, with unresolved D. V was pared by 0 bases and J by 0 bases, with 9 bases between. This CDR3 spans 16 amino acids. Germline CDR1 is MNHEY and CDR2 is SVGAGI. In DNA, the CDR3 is TGTGCCAGCAGTTACTCGACACTTAGCTCTGGAAACACCATATATTTT. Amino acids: CASSYSTLSSGNTIYF.

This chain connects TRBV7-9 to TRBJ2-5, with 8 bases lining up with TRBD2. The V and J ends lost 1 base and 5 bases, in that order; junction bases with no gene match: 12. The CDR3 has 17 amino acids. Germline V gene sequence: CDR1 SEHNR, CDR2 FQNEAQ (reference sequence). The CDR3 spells CASSLGVGAGVGETQYF. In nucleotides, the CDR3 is TGTGCCAGCAGCTTAGGCGTTGGAGCGGGAGTAGGGGAGACCCAGTACTTC.

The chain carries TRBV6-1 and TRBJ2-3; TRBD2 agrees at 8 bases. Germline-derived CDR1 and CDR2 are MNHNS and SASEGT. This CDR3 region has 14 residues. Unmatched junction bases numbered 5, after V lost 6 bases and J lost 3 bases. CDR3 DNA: TGTGCCAGCAGCGCACGCGGGGGGACAGATACGCAGTATTTT. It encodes CASSARGGTDTQYF.

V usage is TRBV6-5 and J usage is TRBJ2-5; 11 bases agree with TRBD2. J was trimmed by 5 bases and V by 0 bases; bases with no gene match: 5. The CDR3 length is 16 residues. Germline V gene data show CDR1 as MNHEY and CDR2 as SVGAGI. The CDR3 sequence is CASSYSQLAGVETQYF. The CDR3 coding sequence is TGTGCCAGCAGTTACTCGCAACTAGCGGGGGTGGAGACCCAGTACTTC.

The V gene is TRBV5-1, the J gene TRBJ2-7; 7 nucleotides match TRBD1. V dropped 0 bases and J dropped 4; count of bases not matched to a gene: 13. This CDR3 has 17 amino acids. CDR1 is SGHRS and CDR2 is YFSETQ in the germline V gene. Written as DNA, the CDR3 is TGCGCCAGCAGCTTGGGGATCCGGGACAGAGGTGGATACGAGCAGTACTTC. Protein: CASSLGIRDRGGYEQYF.